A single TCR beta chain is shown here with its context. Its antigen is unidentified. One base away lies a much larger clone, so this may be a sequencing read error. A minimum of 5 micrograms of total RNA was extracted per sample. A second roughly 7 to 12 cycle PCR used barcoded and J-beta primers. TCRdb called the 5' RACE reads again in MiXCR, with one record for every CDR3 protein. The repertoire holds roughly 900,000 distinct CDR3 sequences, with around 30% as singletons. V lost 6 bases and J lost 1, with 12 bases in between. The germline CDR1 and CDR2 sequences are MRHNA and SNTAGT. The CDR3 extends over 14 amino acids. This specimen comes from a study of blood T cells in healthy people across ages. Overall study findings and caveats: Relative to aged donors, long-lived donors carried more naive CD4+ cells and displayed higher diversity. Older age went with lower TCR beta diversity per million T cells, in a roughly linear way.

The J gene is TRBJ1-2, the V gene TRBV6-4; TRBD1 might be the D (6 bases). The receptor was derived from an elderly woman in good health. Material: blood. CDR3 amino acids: CASRSTGLNYGYTF. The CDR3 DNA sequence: TGTGCCAGCAGGTCGACAGGCCTTAACTATGGCTACACCTTC.